This record looks at one T cell receptor beta chain sequence and its context. What it binds is not known. The record originates from a study of siplizumab effects on memory and regulatory T cells. Assaying covered about 99,000 TCR templates per sample. Sequencing was performed with immunoSEQ multiplex PCR; in TCRdb, only in-frame clones are kept and a portion is missing. The table lists about 82,000 clones, 80% to 90% of them singletons. This CDR3 is built from 13 residues. Germline V CDR1 and CDR2: KGHSH, LQKENI. Deletions cut 1 base from V and 0 bases from J, with 4 bases between. Broader study findings: Proliferating CD4+ or CD8+ clones, roughly 75-97% of them, lacked an assignable naive or memory phenotype. Major contributors to the alloresponse seemed to be naive T cells, which also appeared more diverse than memory cells. Treg origin accounted for an average of approximately 69% of mappable alloreactive CD4+ clones with siplizumab and roughly 26% in controls.

The chain employs TRBV18 and TRBJ2-7; D call uncertain. The receptor comes from a human donor in good health. The sequenced sample was Tregs sorted from blood. CDR3 sequence: CASSPRNSYEQYF. For the CDR3, the DNA is TGTGCCAGCTCACCACGCAACTCCTACGAGCAGTACTTC.